These 8 T cell receptor beta chains came from one sample sequenced in a study of monozygotic twins with inflammatory bowel disease. TCRdb re-analyzed the 5' RACE reads; it lists each CDR3 protein once, without DNA. This repertoire comprises about 160,000 distinct CDR3 sequences; its ten largest clones make up 2.8%. The sequencing sample was made of blood. The receptors here all came from a human donor with ulcerative colitis or Crohn's disease, or a healthy co-twin of an affected twin (not recorded which).

The rearrangement links TRBV5-6 to TRBJ2-7. This CDR3 has 13 amino acids. From germline, CDR1 is SGHDT and CDR2 YYEEEE. The CDR3 spells CASSLAATRKQYF.

The chain couples TRBV29-1 to TRBJ1-4; TCRdb indicates TRBD1, and absent DNA this call remains unverified. The CDR3 runs to 14 residues. From germline, CDR1 is SQVTM and CDR2 ANQGSEA. The CDR3 region is CSARPGTGGEKLFF.

V gene TRBV4-1 combines with J gene TRBJ2-1; TCRdb names TRBD2, which stays unverified in the absence of DNA. This CDR3 spans 18 amino acids. Germline CDR1 and CDR2: MGHRA and YSYEKL. CDR3 sequence: CASSPRLAGERSKNEQFF.

J is TRBJ2-4 and V is TRBV20-1; TCRdb names TRBD1, which stays unverified in the absence of DNA. The CDR3 has 17 amino acids. Germline V CDR1 and CDR2: DFQATT, SNEGSKA (reference sequence). CDR3 residues: CSARVGVKGQIKNIQYF.

This rearrangement joins TRBV15 to TRBJ2-1; TCRdb's D call, TRBD2, is unchecked because there is no DNA. Germline assignment: CDR1 LNHNV and CDR2 YYDKDF (reference sequence). The CDR3 has 17 amino acids. The CDR3: CATSRESGLRAYNEQFF.

The chain has TRBV5-1 and TRBJ2-7. The CDR3 covers 15 residues. In germline, CDR1 is SGHRS, CDR2 YFSETQ. The CDR3 is CASSLQMESSYEQYF.

V gene TRBV20-1 combines with J gene TRBJ2-7; TCRdb lists TRBD1, though no DNA is available to test this call. The CDR3 consists of 13 residues. CDR1 DFQATT and CDR2 SNEGSKA come from the germline V gene (reference sequence). The CDR3 region is CSPEDGQGDEQYF.

The chain has TRBV20-1 and TRBJ2-3; the D call from TCRdb, TRBD1, cannot be confirmed without DNA. The CDR3 is made up of 15 amino acids. The germline gives CDR1 DFQATT, CDR2 SNEGSKA (reference sequence). This chain's CDR3 is CSARDPRTPFDTQYF.